The rows below give T cell receptor beta chains drawn from one sample of a study of shared clonotypes between healthy human individuals. TCRdb's table, derived via immunoSEQ multiplex PCR, lists solely in-frame clones and lacks some. Of about 2.4 million clones in the sample, around nine tenths were seen once. The sequenced sample was naive CD4+ T cells sorted from blood. These receptors were taken from a man in his late teens or twenties in good health. Each CDR3 is given with its conserved first and last residue. D genes are given only for firm matches. Expanded clones are given a class, and other clones once, few, many or no size at all.

clone_size	d_call	v_call	j_call	cdr3_aa	cdr3_nt
.	.	TRBV7-9	TRBJ2-1	CASSLAGTQFF	TGTGCCAGCAGCTTAGCGGGGACCCAGTTCTTC
.	TRBD1	TRBV7-9	TRBJ2-6	CASRKGQGFGANVLTF	TGTGCCAGCAGAAAGGGACAGGGGTTCGGGGCCAACGTCCTGACTTTC
.	TRBD2	TRBV7-9	TRBJ2-7	CASTPRGLAGGYYEQYF	TGTGCCAGCACCCCGAGGGGACTAGCGGGGGGATACTACGAGCAGTACTTC
.	TRBD2	TRBV7-2	TRBJ2-1	CASSSSSGTYNEQFF	TGTGCCAGCAGCTCCTCTAGCGGAACCTACAATGAGCAGTTCTTC
.	.	TRBV5-4	TRBJ1-6	CASSLEARDSPLHF	TGTGCCAGCAGCTTGGAGGCCCGAGATTCACCCCTCCACTTT
.	.	TRBV29-1	TRBJ2-1	CSVESGNEQFF	TGCAGCGTTGAATCCGGGAATGAGCAGTTCTTC
.	.	TRBV10-3	TRBJ2-7	CAISESGNSYEQYF	TGTGCCATCAGTGAGTCTGGCAACTCCTACGAGCAGTACTTC
.	.	TRBV2	TRBJ2-5	CASGRPVQETQYF	TGTGCCAGCGGGAGACCCGTCCAAGAGACCCAGTACTTC
.	TRBD1	TRBV5-1	TRBJ1-6	CASSLEDREHSPLHF	TGCGCCAGCAGCTTGGAAGACAGGGAGCATTCACCCCTCCACTTT
.	TRBD1	TRBV5-1	TRBJ1-3	CASSLAGGQTGNTIYF	TGCGCCAGCAGCTTGGCCGGGGGACAGACTGGAAACACCATATATTTT
.	.	TRBV27	TRBJ1-3	CASSPGPVGTIYF	TGTGCCAGCAGTCCGGGCCCAGTAGGCACCATATATTTT
.	.	TRBV6-5	TRBJ1-6	CASRGTASPLHF	TGTGCCAGCCGAGGGACGGCGTCACCCCTCCACTTT
once	.	TRBV5-6	TRBJ1-6	CASSLGQFNNSPLHF	TGTGCCAGCAGCTTGGGACAGTTTAATAATTCACCCCTCCACTTT